The 16 T cell receptor beta chains below were found in one sample sequenced in a study of Ad26.COV2.S vaccination and SARS-CoV-2 variants. Treatment here: about 20 received Ad26.COV2.S at low or high dose, single or two shots; 5 received placebo; per-sample allocation not given. Collection of the samples took place on day 63 after the first injection of vaccine or placebo. Measured with immunoSEQ multiplex PCR; TCRdb has only the in-frame clones, and not every one. Among hundreds of thousands of clones listed, around 89% were seen once. Source: peripheral blood, taken in a trial of Ad26.COV2.S vaccine versus placebo. The receptors come from a person aged 18-65 years who received the Ad26.COV2.S COVID-19 vaccine or a placebo.

This chain connects TRBV24-1 to TRBJ2-6, with a tentative D call TRBD1 (6 bases). The CDR3 totals 18 residues. Germline CDR1 reads KGHDR; CDR2 reads SFDVKD. The V and J ends lost 5 bases and 0 bases respectively, with 16 bases between them. In DNA form, the CDR3 reads TGTGCCACCAGTGTAGGGACAAGGGGTAGCTCTGGGGCCAACGTCCTGACTTTC. It yields the protein CATSVGTRGSSGANVLTF.

This clone has just a few counts. The V call is TRBV7-2, the J call TRBJ2-5; D gene unclear. Trimming took 1 base from V and 5 from J, leaving 5 bases between them. CDR3 length: 12 residues. In germline, CDR1 is SGHTA, CDR2 FQGNSA. The CDR3 protein is CASSLGTETQYF. In DNA, the CDR3 is TGTGCCAGCAGCTTAGGGACGGAGACCCAGTACTTC.

V usage is TRBV30 and J usage is TRBJ2-5, with TRBD2 identical over 7 bases. CDR3 length: 13 amino acids. Trimming cost V 5 bases and J 4 bases; bases outside gene matches: 7. Germline CDR1 is GTSNPN and CDR2 is SVGIG (reference sequence). The CDR3 loop reads CAWGRGRGETQYF. The CDR3 DNA is TGTGCCTGGGGGAGGGGTAGGGGAGAGACCCAGTACTTC.

This chain uses TRBV19 with TRBJ1-5; 7 nucleotides line up with TRBD1. This CDR3 region has 15 residues. J lost 7 bases, V lost 0 bases, and 6 bases had no gene match. Per the germline V gene, CDR1 is LNHDA and CDR2 is SQIVND (reference sequence). The CDR3 here is CASSIEWAGGQPQHF. The CDR3 bases are TGTGCCAGTAGTATAGAATGGGCAGGGGGACAGCCCCAGCATTTT.

The chain recombines TRBV7-9 with TRBJ2-2; D may be TRBD1 (5 bases). Germline values: CDR1 SEHNR, CDR2 FQNEAQ (reference sequence). This CDR3 has 14 residues. Deletions cut 0 bases from V and 5 bases from J, with 7 bases between. CDR3 region: CASSLARQTGELFF. The DNA for the CDR3 is TGTGCCAGCAGCTTAGCCAGACAGACCGGGGAGCTGTTTTTT.

Comment on this clone: The same CDR3 is also encoded by other DNA sequences in this sample. J is TRBJ2-2 and V is TRBV6-5; no definite D call. The CDR3 totals 13 residues. V lost 2 bases and J lost 4, with 5 bases in between. CDR1 is MNHEY, CDR2 SVGAGI, per germline. The CDR3 region is CASSYGPTGELFF. The DNA for the CDR3 is TGTGCCAGCAGTTACGGACCCACCGGGGAGCTGTTTTTT.

The V call is TRBV7-7, the J call TRBJ2-3, with a tentative D call TRBD1 (8 bases). CDR3 length equals 15 residues. Germline CDR1 is SSHAT and CDR2 is FNYEAQ (reference sequence). The CDR3, as DNA: TGTGCTATCGGCTCGCTAGCGGCCGTACAGGGGGCGCAGTATTTT. The encoded protein is CAIGSLAAVQGAQYF.

This clone was counted only a few times. The rearrangement joins TRBV4-3 to TRBJ1-6; 8 bases agree with TRBD1. Germline CDR1 is LGHNA and CDR2 is YSLEER. The CDR3 is made up of 16 amino acids. Losses at the gene ends were 1 base for V and 9 bases for J; bases not matched to a gene: 8. The CDR3 sequence: CASSQGVDRAGSPLHF. The CDR3 DNA follows: TGCGCCAGCAGCCAAGGAGTGGACAGGGCCGGTTCACCCCTCCACTTT.

This clone appeared many times. The chain uses TRBV2 and TRBJ2-7; possibly TRBD1 for D (5 bases). Trimming took off 2 bases at V and 9 bases at J, with 17 bases between the two ends. The CDR3 totals 14 residues. Germline CDR1 SNHLY, CDR2 FYNNEI. CDR3: CASSETPQGERQYF. The DNA of the CDR3 is TGTGCCAGCAGTGAAACTCCCCAAGGGGAACGGCAGTACTTC.

The CDR3 is CASSNSGGADEQYF. The CDR3 DNA follows: TGTGCCAGCAGCAATAGCGGGGGGGCTGACGAGCAGTACTTC. The chain links TRBV7-2 to TRBJ2-7, with TRBD2 identical over 11 bases. The germline V gene encodes CDR1 SGHTA and CDR2 FQGNSA. The V segment lost 5 bases and the J segment 5 bases; nucleotides outside the gene matches: 5. The CDR3 contains 14 residues. Supplemented by reference TRBV7-2 and TRBJ2-7, the full variable domain reads GAGVSQSPSNKVTEKGKDVELRCDPISGHTALYWYRQSLGQGLEFLIYFQGNSAPDKSGLPSDRFSAERTGGSVSTLTIQRTQQEDSAVYLCASSNSGGADEQYFGPGTRLTVT.

V usage is TRBV25-1 and J usage is TRBJ1-6; D is uncertain. CDR3 length: 15 residues. The V and J ends lost 2 bases and 6 bases respectively, with 11 bases between them. Germline-derived CDR1 and CDR2 are MGHDK and SYGVNS. CDR3 DNA: TGTGCCAGCAGTGAAACCGCCGTTGGTAATTCACCCCTCCACTTT. This gives the protein CASSETAVGNSPLHF.

The rearrangement links TRBV6-5 to TRBJ2-1; 8 bases match TRBD2. V was clipped by 10 bases and J by 15 bases; unmatched bases: 11. Germline CDR1 is MNHEY and CDR2 is SVGAGI. CDR3 length equals 11 residues. The CDR3 here is CATFAGTSWFF. CDR3 DNA: TGTGCCACCTTCGCCGGGACTAGTTGGTTCTTC.

The genes are TRBV24-1 and TRBJ2-7; either TRBD1 or TRBD2 may supply D (5 bases each). CDR1 KGHDR and CDR2 SFDVKD come from the germline V gene. The length of the CDR3 is 14 residues. The V and J ends lost 0 bases and 6 bases respectively, with 11 bases between them. CDR3 protein: CATSDLTGHGEQYF. The DNA for the CDR3 is TGTGCCACCAGTGATTTGACGGGGCACGGCGAGCAGTACTTC.

The gene calls are TRBV7-9 and TRBJ1-5; D not certain. Germline V CDR1 and CDR2: SEHNR, FQNEAQ (reference sequence). CDR3 length: 14 amino acids. V was clipped by 3 bases and J by 1 base, with 7 bases between them. CDR3 loop: CASSFSESNQPQHF. For the CDR3, the DNA is TGTGCCAGCAGCTTTTCGGAGAGCAATCAGCCCCAGCATTTT.

The chain employs TRBV6-5 and TRBJ2-7; D may match TRBD1 or TRBD2 (5 bases each). V shed 4 bases and J shed 0 bases, with 10 bases lying between them. Germline values: CDR1 MNHEY, CDR2 SVGAGI. The CDR3 spans 14 residues. The CDR3 here is CASSWGRFSYEQYF. The DNA for the CDR3 is TGTGCCAGCAGTTGGGGACGCTTCTCCTACGAGCAGTACTTC.

V is TRBV6-1 and J is TRBJ1-2; D remains unclear. The V and J ends lost 4 bases and 5 bases respectively, with 20 bases between them. This CDR3 contains 16 residues. From germline, CDR1 is MNHNS and CDR2 SASEGT. The CDR3 region has the DNA TGTGCCAGCAGTGTCGGAGGGCAACCCGGAGTATATGGCTACACCTTC. It yields the protein CASSVGGQPGVYGYTF.